This TCR beta chain stems from a study of T cells in Graves' hyperthyroidism and ophthalmopathy. At the level of the study: The authors collected peripheral blood at initial diagnosis, before any treatment.

Overall study results and limits: The majority of expanded thyroid clonotypes above 0.001 also appeared in blood. Using 13 V-J features, a model discriminated ophthalmopathy from stable hyperthyroidism.

About 10 ml of fresh peripheral blood supplied the PBMCs. What was amplified from RNA transcripts were TCR beta CDR3 regions. HTBI primers were employed in a first-round RT-PCR of the TCR CDR3. Via MiXCR, TCRdb re-called the multiplex PCR reads, giving one row per CDR3 protein. The sample includes over 500,000 distinct CDR3 sequences, 17% of them seen just once. As concerns this clonotype: No antigen is known for it.

The V end was cut by 2 bases, the J end by 3 bases, with 12 bases between. The CDR3 consists of 15 residues. CDR1 and CDR2 from the germline V gene are SGHTA and FQGTGA. The rearrangement joins TRBV7-3 to TRBJ2-3; no clear D gene. Sample: blood. This clonotype originated in a woman aged 18-30 years with Graves' ophthalmopathy. The DNA for the CDR3 is TGTGCCAGCAGCTTAGGGGAAGTCTTTACAGATACGCAGTATTTT. Translated: CASSLGEVFTDTQYF.